In this sample, the clone carrying this T cell receptor beta chain turned up once. Its antigen is still unknown. J was trimmed by 0 bases and V by 5 bases; bases with no gene match: 6. The CDR3 sequence is 15 residues long. This specimen comes from a study of CD8 T cells in Susac syndrome. Study conclusions and caveats: The study's TCR sequencing and HLA analysis covered a relatively small number of individuals, and the study acknowledged this.

Random hexamers served to reverse transcribe about 0.45 to 1 ug RNA. TCRdb reanalysed the immunoSEQ multiplex PCR reads using MiXCR and keeps one entry per CDR3 protein. The table records roughly 250,000 distinct CDR3 sequences, 95% to 97% of them present only once. V usage is TRBV12-3 or TRBV12-4 and J usage is TRBJ1-1; 7 nucleotides agree with TRBD1. The TCR originated in a human donor with Susac syndrome. The sequencing input was CD4+ T cells from PBMCs. The CDR3 DNA follows: TGTGCCAGCAGTCTCAGACAGGGAATGAACACTGAAGCTTTCTTT. Translation: CASSLRQGMNTEAFF.